This T cell receptor (beta chain) was sequenced for a study of T cells in Graves' hyperthyroidism and ophthalmopathy. Isolation of PBMCs was performed on about 10 ml fresh peripheral blood. Unmatched junction bases numbered 5, after V lost 6 bases and J lost 6 bases. Per germline, CDR1 MNHNS and CDR2 SASEGT. The CDR3 is made up of 16 amino acids. General study findings and limits: Clonotypes that were expanded in thyroid above 0.001 mostly appeared in blood too.

Amplified regions were TCR beta CDR3 sequences from RNA transcripts. Carried out on the TCR CDR3, a first-round RT-PCR used the HTBI primer set. TCRdb independently ran MiXCR on the multiplex PCR reads; one entry per CDR3 protein. This table holds about 350,000 distinct CDR3 sequences, over 15% found once. This clonotype was observed a single time. Its antigen is still unknown. This receptor was obtained from a woman aged 40-49 years with Graves' ophthalmopathy. V is TRBV6-1 and J is TRBJ2-2, with 15 bases that match TRBD2. The source material was blood. The CDR3 loop reads CASSGLAGGFSGELFF. CDR3 nucleotides: TGTGCCAGCAGCGGACTAGCGGGAGGGTTCTCCGGGGAGCTGTTTTTT.